Below, one T cell receptor (beta chain) is given with its context. The antigen is not known. Diagnosing involved the use of clinical symptoms, serum thyroxine and TRAb, thyroid ultrasound and orbital computed tomography. The germline CDR1 and CDR2 sequences are ENHRY and SYGVKD. With 4 bases removed from V and 3 bases from J, the gap between germline ends came to 19 bases. The CDR3 has 16 amino acids. The data originate from a study of T cells in Graves' hyperthyroidism and ophthalmopathy. General study findings and limits: Ophthalmopathy stood apart from stable hyperthyroidism in a 13 V-J model.

There were TCR beta CDR3 regions amplified from RNA transcripts. HTBI primers drove first-round RT-PCR of the TCR CDR3. Each CDR3 protein is one row after TCRdb ran MiXCR on the multiplex PCR reads. The sample lists approximately 590,000 distinct CDR3 sequences, just over 45% seen once, with 8.2% in the top ten. The chain carries TRBV10-3 and TRBJ2-7; D gene ambiguous. The clonotype originates from a young woman with Graves' hyperthyroidism. Sequenced input: peripheral blood or thyroid tissue (not recorded which). The CDR3 is CAISARAKWVDYEQYF. The DNA of the CDR3 is TGTGCCATCAGTGCTAGAGCTAAATGGGTCGACTACGAGCAGTACTTC.